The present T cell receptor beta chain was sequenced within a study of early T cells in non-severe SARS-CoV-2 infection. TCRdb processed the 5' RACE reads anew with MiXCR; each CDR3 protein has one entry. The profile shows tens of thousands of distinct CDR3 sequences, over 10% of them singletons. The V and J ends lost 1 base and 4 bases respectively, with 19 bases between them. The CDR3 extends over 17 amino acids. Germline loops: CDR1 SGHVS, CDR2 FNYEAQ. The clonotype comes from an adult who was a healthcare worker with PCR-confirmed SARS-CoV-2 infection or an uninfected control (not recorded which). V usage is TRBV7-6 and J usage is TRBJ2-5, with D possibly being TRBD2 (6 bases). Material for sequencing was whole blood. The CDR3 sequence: CASSLVTVRDGGETQYF. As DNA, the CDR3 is TGTGCCAGCAGCTTAGTAACGGTGCGGGATGGAGGAGAGACCCAGTACTTC.